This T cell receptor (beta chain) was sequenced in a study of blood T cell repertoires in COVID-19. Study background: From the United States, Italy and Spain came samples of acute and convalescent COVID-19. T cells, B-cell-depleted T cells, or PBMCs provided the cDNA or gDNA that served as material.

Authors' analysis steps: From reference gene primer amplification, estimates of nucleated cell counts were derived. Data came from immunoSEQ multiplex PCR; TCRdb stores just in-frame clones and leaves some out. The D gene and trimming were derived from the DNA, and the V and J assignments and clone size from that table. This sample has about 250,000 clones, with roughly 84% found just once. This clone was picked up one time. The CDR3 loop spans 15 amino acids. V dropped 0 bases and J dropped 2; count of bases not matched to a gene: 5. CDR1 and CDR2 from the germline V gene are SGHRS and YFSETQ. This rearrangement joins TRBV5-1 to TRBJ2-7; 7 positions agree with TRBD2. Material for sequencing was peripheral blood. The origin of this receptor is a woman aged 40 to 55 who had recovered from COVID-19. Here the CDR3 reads CASSLGFAGAYEQYF. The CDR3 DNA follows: TGCGCCAGCAGCTTGGGATTTGCGGGGGCCTACGAGCAGTACTTC.